Here is one T cell receptor beta chain with its context. As yet, its antigen is unknown. These data come from a study of PD-1 blockade in classical Hodgkin lymphoma. Study observations and caveats: Baseline TCR diversity was reportedly lower in newly diagnosed patients than healthy donors. There remain no defined causes for the repertoire differences, which possibly reflect disease activity or prior therapy. Nivolumab initiation under 1 year post-ASCT meant exclusion.

Profiling relied on immunoSEQ multiplex PCR, and the TCRdb table lists in-frame clones only, not all of them. The sample shows a few thousand clones, approximately 68% of them seen only once. J gave up 3 bases and V 1 base, and 16 bases lay outside the gene matches. CDR3 length equals 19 residues. CDR1 is SEHNR, CDR2 FQNEAQ, per germline (reference sequence). Time point defined: cycle 4 day 1 (C4D1), after 5 to 7 weeks of nivolumab. Each patient relapsed following autologous stem cell transplantation, and prior brentuximab vedotin exposure differed. Thawed PBMCs were the source of CD8+ T cells, obtained through magnetic negative selection.

The sequence was collected from a human donor with classical Hodgkin lymphoma. The V and J genes are TRBV7-9 and TRBJ2-7, with TRBD1 matching over 9 bases. The specimen comprised CD8+ T cells from blood, sampled before the fourth cycle of nivolumab. CDR3 region: CASSLGSPDRGYRFYEQYF. For the CDR3, the DNA is TGTGCCAGCAGCTTAGGGTCGCCGGACAGGGGTTACCGTTTCTACGAGCAGTACTTC. Full variable domain (rest looked up from reference TRBV7-9 and TRBJ2-7): DTGVSQNPRHKITKRGQNVTFRCDPISEHNRLYWYRQTLGQGPEFLTYFQNEAQLEKSRLLSDRFSAERPKGSFSTLEIQRTEQGDSAMYLCASSLGSPDRGYRFYEQYFGPGTRLTVT.